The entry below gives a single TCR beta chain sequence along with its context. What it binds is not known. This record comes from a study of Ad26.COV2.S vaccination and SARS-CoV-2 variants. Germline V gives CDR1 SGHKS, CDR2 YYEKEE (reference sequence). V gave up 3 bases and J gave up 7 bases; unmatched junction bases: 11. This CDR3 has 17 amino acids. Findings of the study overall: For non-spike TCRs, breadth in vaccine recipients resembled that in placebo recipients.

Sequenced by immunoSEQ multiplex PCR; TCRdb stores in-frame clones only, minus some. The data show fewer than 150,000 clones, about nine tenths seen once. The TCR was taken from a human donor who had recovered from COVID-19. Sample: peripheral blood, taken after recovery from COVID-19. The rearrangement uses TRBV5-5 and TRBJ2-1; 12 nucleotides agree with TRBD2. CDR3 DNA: TGTGCCAGCAGCTCGGCGGTTCTAGCGGGGGGGGATAATGAGCAGTTCTTC. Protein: CASSSAVLAGGDNEQFF.